This is a list of T cell receptor beta chains from one sample in a study of blood T cell repertoires in COVID-19. Sequencing was performed with immunoSEQ multiplex PCR; in TCRdb, only in-frame clones are kept and a portion is missing. The sample includes fewer than 50,000 clones, more than 75% of them seen just once. Sequencing was carried out using peripheral blood. The source of these receptors is a man at least 80 years old with acute or convalescent COVID-19. Each CDR3 is given with its conserved first and last residue. Fields, in order: J gene, V gene, clone size, D gene, CDR3 protein, CDR3 DNA. A D gene is named only where the DNA matches it firmly. Clone size is shown for a subset of rows, as once, few, many or a class of expanded clone.

J gene: TRBJ2-1; V gene: TRBV6-1; clone size: NA; D gene: TRBD2; CDR3 protein: CASSESRTSGHNEQFF; CDR3 DNA: TGTGCCAGCAGTGAGTCGAGGACTAGCGGCCACAATGAGCAGTTCTTC
J gene: TRBJ2-1; V gene: TRBV11-2; clone size: few; D gene: TRBD2; CDR3 protein: CASSLPTSGILFF; CDR3 DNA: TGTGCCAGCAGCTTACCGACTAGCGGGATCCTGTTCTTC
J gene: TRBJ2-1; V gene: TRBV5-1; clone size: NA; D gene: NA; CDR3 protein: CASSSTTDRGEQFF; CDR3 DNA: TGCGCCAGCAGCTCAACCACGGACAGAGGTGAGCAGTTCTTC
J gene: TRBJ1-4; V gene: TRBV5-6; clone size: NA; D gene: TRBD1; CDR3 protein: CASSAYRGLGEKLFF; CDR3 DNA: TGTGCCAGCAGCGCGTACAGGGGGCTAGGAGAAAAACTGTTTTTT
J gene: TRBJ2-7; V gene: TRBV11-2; clone size: NA; D gene: NA; CDR3 protein: CASSFREPYEQYF; CDR3 DNA: TGTGCCAGCAGCTTTCGGGAACCCTACGAGCAGTACTTC
J gene: TRBJ2-3; V gene: TRBV2; clone size: few; D gene: NA; CDR3 protein: CACALTDTQYF; CDR3 DNA: TGTGCCTGCGCTCTCACAGATACGCAGTATTTT
J gene: TRBJ2-1; V gene: TRBV7-3; clone size: NA; D gene: TRBD2; CDR3 protein: CASSLTTTSGTYNEQFF; CDR3 DNA: TGTGCCAGCAGCTTAACCACTACTAGCGGAACCTACAATGAGCAGTTCTTC
J gene: TRBJ2-3; V gene: TRBV3-1/TRBV3-2; clone size: NA; D gene: TRBD2; CDR3 protein: CASSLTERGPQYF; CDR3 DNA: TGTGCCAGCAGCCTTACAGAGCGGGGGCCGCAGTATTTT
J gene: TRBJ1-5; V gene: TRBV2; clone size: NA; D gene: NA; CDR3 protein: CASSSDSSHQPQHF; CDR3 DNA: TGTGCCAGCAGCTCGGACAGCAGTCATCAGCCCCAGCATTTT
J gene: TRBJ2-1; V gene: TRBV7-8; clone size: once; D gene: NA; CDR3 protein: CASSYKTVYNEQFF; CDR3 DNA: TGTGCCAGCAGCTATAAGACAGTTTACAATGAGCAGTTCTTC
J gene: TRBJ2-2; V gene: TRBV19; clone size: NA; D gene: NA; CDR3 protein: CASSLLGRRNTGELFF; CDR3 DNA: TGTGCCAGTAGTCTTCTGGGGAGAAGGAACACCGGGGAGCTGTTTTTT
J gene: TRBJ2-7; V gene: TRBV27; clone size: NA; D gene: TRBD2; CDR3 protein: CASSPLVESGGYEQYF; CDR3 DNA: TGTGCCAGCAGTCCTCTGGTAGAAAGCGGGGGATACGAGCAGTACTTC
J gene: TRBJ1-1; V gene: TRBV5-5; clone size: NA; D gene: NA; CDR3 protein: CASSPPLGLNTEAFF; CDR3 DNA: TGTGCCAGCAGCCCCCCCCTGGGGCTGAACACTGAAGCTTTCTTT
J gene: TRBJ1-1; V gene: TRBV6-5; clone size: few; D gene: TRBD1; CDR3 protein: CASRDRGNTEAFF; CDR3 DNA: TGTGCCAGCAGGGACAGGGGAAACACTGAAGCTTTCTTT
J gene: TRBJ2-1; V gene: TRBV28; clone size: NA; D gene: TRBD2; CDR3 protein: CASSLVAGGTNEQFF; CDR3 DNA: TGTGCCAGCAGTTTAGTAGCGGGAGGGACCAATGAGCAGTTCTTC
J gene: TRBJ1-1; V gene: TRBV13; clone size: NA; D gene: TRBD1; CDR3 protein: CASSLAAGGTEAFF; CDR3 DNA: TGTGCCAGCAGCTTAGCGGCAGGGGGCACTGAAGCTTTCTTT
J gene: TRBJ2-1; V gene: TRBV11-3; clone size: NA; D gene: NA; CDR3 protein: CASSLGPPGSYNEQFF; CDR3 DNA: TGTGCCAGCAGCTTAGGCCCCCCGGGGTCTTACAATGAGCAGTTCTTC